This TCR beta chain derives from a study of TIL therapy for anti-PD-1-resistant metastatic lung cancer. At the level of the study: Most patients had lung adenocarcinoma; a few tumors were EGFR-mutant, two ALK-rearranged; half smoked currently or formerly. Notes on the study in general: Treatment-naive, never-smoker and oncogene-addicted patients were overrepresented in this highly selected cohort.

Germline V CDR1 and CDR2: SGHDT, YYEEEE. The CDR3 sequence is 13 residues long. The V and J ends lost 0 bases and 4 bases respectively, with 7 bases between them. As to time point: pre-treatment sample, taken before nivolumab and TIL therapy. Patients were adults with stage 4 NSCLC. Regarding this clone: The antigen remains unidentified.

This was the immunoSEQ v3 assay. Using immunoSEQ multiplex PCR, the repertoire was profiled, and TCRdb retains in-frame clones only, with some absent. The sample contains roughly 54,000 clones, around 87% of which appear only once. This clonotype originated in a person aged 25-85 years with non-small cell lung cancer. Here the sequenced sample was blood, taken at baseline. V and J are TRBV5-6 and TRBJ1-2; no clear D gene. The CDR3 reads CASSLGKSYGYTF. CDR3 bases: TGTGCCAGCAGCTTGGGTAAAAGCTATGGCTACACCTTC.